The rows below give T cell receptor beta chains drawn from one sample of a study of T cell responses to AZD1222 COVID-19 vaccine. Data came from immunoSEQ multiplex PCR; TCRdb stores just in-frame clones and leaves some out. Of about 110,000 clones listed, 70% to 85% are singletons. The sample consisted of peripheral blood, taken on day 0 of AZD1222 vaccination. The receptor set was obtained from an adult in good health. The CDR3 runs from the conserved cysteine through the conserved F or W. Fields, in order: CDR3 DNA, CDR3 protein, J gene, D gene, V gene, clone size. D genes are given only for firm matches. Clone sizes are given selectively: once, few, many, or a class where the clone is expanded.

CDR3nt: TGTGCCAGCAGTTTTAGTCTTGGGCCTAGCACAGATACGCAGTATTTT
CDR3aa: CASSFSLGPSTDTQYF
j_gene: TRBJ2-3
d_gene: -
v_gene: TRBV28
abundance: -

CDR3nt: TGTGCCAGCAGCCAAGGGGCCCCAAGTTCCTCCAATGAGCAGTTCTTC
CDR3aa: CASSQGAPSSSNEQFF
j_gene: TRBJ2-1
d_gene: -
v_gene: TRBV3-1/TRBV3-2
abundance: -

CDR3nt: TGTGCCAGCACCGGACAGGGATCAGATACGCAGTATTTT
CDR3aa: CASTGQGSDTQYF
j_gene: TRBJ2-3
d_gene: TRBD1
v_gene: TRBV9
abundance: -

CDR3nt: TGTGCCAGCAGCCAAGTTAGTGGAGGCACAGATACGCAGTATTTT
CDR3aa: CASSQVSGGTDTQYF
j_gene: TRBJ2-3
d_gene: -
v_gene: TRBV4-2
abundance: once

CDR3nt: TGTGCCAGCAGCTTGGCCACAGGGGATAGCAATCAGCCCCAGCATTTT
CDR3aa: CASSLATGDSNQPQHF
j_gene: TRBJ1-5
d_gene: TRBD1
v_gene: TRBV5-6
abundance: -

CDR3nt: TGTGCCAGCAGTGTTGGGGCGAATGAGCAGTTCTTC
CDR3aa: CASSVGANEQFF
j_gene: TRBJ2-1
d_gene: -
v_gene: TRBV2
abundance: -

CDR3nt: TGTGCCAGCACCCTTGAATTTTATGCTAATTCACCCCTCCACTTT
CDR3aa: CASTLEFYANSPLHF
j_gene: TRBJ1-6
d_gene: -
v_gene: TRBV27
abundance: -

CDR3nt: TGTGCCAGCAGCCTTTGGACAGCCGTAAACTATGGCTACACCTTC
CDR3aa: CASSLWTAVNYGYTF
j_gene: TRBJ1-2
d_gene: -
v_gene: TRBV5-6
abundance: -

CDR3nt: TGTGCCAGTCCTACAACCGGGACAGGAGCATACGAGCAGTACTTC
CDR3aa: CASPTTGTGAYEQYF
j_gene: TRBJ2-7
d_gene: TRBD1
v_gene: TRBV19
abundance: -

CDR3nt: TGTGCCAGTAGGATCCCGGGACAGAAGAATCAGCCCCAGCATTTT
CDR3aa: CASRIPGQKNQPQHF
j_gene: TRBJ1-5
d_gene: TRBD1
v_gene: TRBV19
abundance: -

CDR3nt: TGTGCCAGCAGTGAGAATAGGGTACGCAATCAGCCCCAGCATTTT
CDR3aa: CASSENRVRNQPQHF
j_gene: TRBJ1-5
d_gene: -
v_gene: TRBV2
abundance: -

CDR3nt: TGTGCCAGCAGGGACGTAGTGAGCGGGGGGCACAGCTCCTACGAGCAGTACTTC
CDR3aa: CASRDVVSGGHSSYEQYF
j_gene: TRBJ2-7
d_gene: TRBD2
v_gene: TRBV2
abundance: -

CDR3nt: TGTGCCAGCAGCAAAGCGGACGGGGACAGGGGGGATACGCAGTATTTT
CDR3aa: CASSKADGDRGDTQYF
j_gene: TRBJ2-3
d_gene: -
v_gene: TRBV21-1
abundance: -

CDR3nt: TGTGCCAGCAGTTTGACAGGGGGCACTGAAGCTTTCTTT
CDR3aa: CASSLTGGTEAFF
j_gene: TRBJ1-1
d_gene: TRBD1
v_gene: TRBV28
abundance: once

CDR3nt: TGTGCCAGCAGCTTTGGGACAGGGACCACTCTAGGTGAAAAACTGTTTTTT
CDR3aa: CASSFGTGTTLGEKLFF
j_gene: TRBJ1-4
d_gene: TRBD1
v_gene: TRBV5-5
abundance: -

CDR3nt: TGTGCCAGCAGTTTAACCGACGTACAGGTTGGAAACACCATATATTTT
CDR3aa: CASSLTDVQVGNTIYF
j_gene: TRBJ1-3
d_gene: -
v_gene: TRBV28
abundance: -

CDR3nt: TGTGCCAGCAGTGGGCGGCAGGGGAATGAAAAACTGTTTTTT
CDR3aa: CASSGRQGNEKLFF
j_gene: TRBJ1-4
d_gene: -
v_gene: TRBV2
abundance: -

CDR3nt: TGCAGCGCCATACAGGGGTTCAACACTGAAGCTTTCTTT
CDR3aa: CSAIQGFNTEAFF
j_gene: TRBJ1-1
d_gene: TRBD1
v_gene: TRBV29-1
abundance: -

CDR3nt: TGTGCCAGCCGGGATGCTCAACAGCCCCAGCATTTT
CDR3aa: CASRDAQQPQHF
j_gene: TRBJ1-5
d_gene: -
v_gene: TRBV12-3/TRBV12-4
abundance: -

CDR3nt: TGTGCCAGCCGGGTGGGGGGGGCATTCGCCACAGATACGCAGTATTTT
CDR3aa: CASRVGGAFATDTQYF
j_gene: TRBJ2-3
d_gene: -
v_gene: TRBV19
abundance: -

CDR3nt: TGCAGCGTTGCCGCCTTTGGGCAGGGAGACTCCTACAATGAGCAGTTCTTC
CDR3aa: CSVAAFGQGDSYNEQFF
j_gene: TRBJ2-1
d_gene: -
v_gene: TRBV29-1
abundance: -

CDR3nt: TGTGCCACCAGTTCTAGCGGGGGGCCCGCCTACGAGCAGTACTTC
CDR3aa: CATSSSGGPAYEQYF
j_gene: TRBJ2-7
d_gene: TRBD2
v_gene: TRBV24-1
abundance: -

CDR3nt: TGTGCCAGCAGCAAACCTAGGGTTGATAGCAATCAGCCCCAGCATTTT
CDR3aa: CASSKPRVDSNQPQHF
j_gene: TRBJ1-5
d_gene: -
v_gene: TRBV21-1
abundance: -

CDR3nt: TGTGCCAGTAGTATAGTGACAGCGGCGGGGGAGCTGTTTTTT
CDR3aa: CASSIVTAAGELFF
j_gene: TRBJ2-2
d_gene: -
v_gene: TRBV19
abundance: few

CDR3nt: TGTGCCAGTAGTCCGCAGTCTTCCGCCTACGAGCAGTACTTC
CDR3aa: CASSPQSSAYEQYF
j_gene: TRBJ2-7
d_gene: -
v_gene: TRBV19
abundance: -

CDR3nt: TGTGCCAGCAGTGGGGTTCGTTCTAATCTTGAAGCTTTCTTT
CDR3aa: CASSGVRSNLEAFF
j_gene: TRBJ1-1
d_gene: -
v_gene: TRBV6-6
abundance: -

CDR3nt: TGTGCCACCAGCAGAGACCCAGGTTCTGGAAACACCATATATTTT
CDR3aa: CATSRDPGSGNTIYF
j_gene: TRBJ1-3
d_gene: -
v_gene: TRBV15
abundance: -

CDR3nt: TGTGCCAGCAGCGAGGGACTAGCGGGGGTCAGCTCCTACAATGAGCAGTTCTTC
CDR3aa: CASSEGLAGVSSYNEQFF
j_gene: TRBJ2-1
d_gene: TRBD2
v_gene: TRBV7-9
abundance: -

CDR3nt: TGTGCCACCAGGGACCGTCAGGGGCCCCCGGGCATACAGCCCCAGCATTTT
CDR3aa: CATRDRQGPPGIQPQHF
j_gene: TRBJ1-5
d_gene: -
v_gene: TRBV24-1
abundance: once

CDR3nt: TGTGCCAGCAGCCCCCGACAGGGAGGCAGGTCACCCCTCCACTTT
CDR3aa: CASSPRQGGRSPLHF
j_gene: TRBJ1-6
d_gene: TRBD1
v_gene: TRBV7-2
abundance: -

CDR3nt: TGTGCCAGCAGCCTCCGGGACAGGGCCTACGAGCAGTACTTC
CDR3aa: CASSLRDRAYEQYF
j_gene: TRBJ2-7
d_gene: TRBD1
v_gene: TRBV28
abundance: -

CDR3nt: TGCGCCAGCAGCCGGGAACCGGGACAGGGGAATTCACCCCTCCACTTT
CDR3aa: CASSREPGQGNSPLHF
j_gene: TRBJ1-6
d_gene: TRBD1
v_gene: TRBV4-1
abundance: -

CDR3nt: TGTGCCAGCAGTTATTATGGACAGGGGGCCGGCTACACCTTC
CDR3aa: CASSYYGQGAGYTF
j_gene: TRBJ1-2
d_gene: TRBD1
v_gene: TRBV6-5
abundance: -

CDR3nt: TGTGCCAGCAGCGCGAACACCCCAGTCTATGGCTACACCTTC
CDR3aa: CASSANTPVYGYTF
j_gene: TRBJ1-2
d_gene: -
v_gene: TRBV9
abundance: -

CDR3nt: TGCGCCAGCAGCTTGGAGTTTCGGCCTCCGAACACTGAAGCTTTCTTT
CDR3aa: CASSLEFRPPNTEAFF
j_gene: TRBJ1-1
d_gene: -
v_gene: TRBV5-1
abundance: -

CDR3nt: TGTGCCAGCAGCGAGCGGGGCACAGATACGCAGTATTTT
CDR3aa: CASSERGTDTQYF
j_gene: TRBJ2-3
d_gene: -
v_gene: TRBV9
abundance: once

CDR3nt: TGTGCCAGCAGCCAAGCGGGGGGGAATGAGCAGTTCTTC
CDR3aa: CASSQAGGNEQFF
j_gene: TRBJ2-1
d_gene: TRBD2
v_gene: TRBV7-3
abundance: -

CDR3nt: TGTGCCACGCCCCTTGACAGGGTCCACGAGCAGTACTTC
CDR3aa: CATPLDRVHEQYF
j_gene: TRBJ2-7
d_gene: TRBD1
v_gene: TRBV6-4
abundance: -

CDR3nt: TGTGCCAGCAGTTACTCCCCGGGAGGAGATAATTCACCCCTCCACTTT
CDR3aa: CASSYSPGGDNSPLHF
j_gene: TRBJ1-6
d_gene: -
v_gene: TRBV6-6
abundance: -

CDR3nt: TGTGCCAGGTTGGGGCCGTGGGGCTTTTATAGCAATCAGCCCCAGCATTTT
CDR3aa: CARLGPWGFYSNQPQHF
j_gene: TRBJ1-5
d_gene: -
v_gene: TRBV19
abundance: -

CDR3nt: TGTGCCAGCAGCCAAGGGAGGGGGACGACGAACACCGGGGAGCTGTTTTTT
CDR3aa: CASSQGRGTTNTGELFF
j_gene: TRBJ2-2
d_gene: -
v_gene: TRBV4-2
abundance: -

CDR3nt: TGTGCCAGCAGCCTGCGGGACAGCTATAATGAAAAACTGTTTTTT
CDR3aa: CASSLRDSYNEKLFF
j_gene: TRBJ1-4
d_gene: TRBD1
v_gene: TRBV11-1
abundance: -

CDR3nt: TGTGCCAGCAGCTTCGGGGGCTCAGATGAGCAGTTCTTC
CDR3aa: CASSFGGSDEQFF
j_gene: TRBJ2-1
d_gene: -
v_gene: TRBV5-6
abundance: -

CDR3nt: TGTGCCAGCAGCCTGAAATTAGACAAAATCAAAACTGGAAACACCATATATTTT
CDR3aa: CASSLKLDKIKTGNTIYF
j_gene: TRBJ1-3
d_gene: -
v_gene: TRBV14
abundance: few

CDR3nt: TGTGCCAGCAGCCAGAACGAGGGGACAATGATGTACTACGAGCAGTACTTC
CDR3aa: CASSQNEGTMMYYEQYF
j_gene: TRBJ2-7
d_gene: -
v_gene: TRBV14
abundance: -

CDR3nt: TGTGCCAGCAGCCGCCTGACAGGCACTGAAGCTTTCTTT
CDR3aa: CASSRLTGTEAFF
j_gene: TRBJ1-1
d_gene: -
v_gene: TRBV7-6
abundance: -

CDR3nt: TGCAGCGGAACGGGGCTCTCCTACGAGCAGTACTTC
CDR3aa: CSGTGLSYEQYF
j_gene: TRBJ2-7
d_gene: -
v_gene: TRBV29-1
abundance: -

CDR3nt: TGTGCCAGCAGCTTGGGACTAGCGGGGCCGGGGGAGACCCAGTACTTC
CDR3aa: CASSLGLAGPGETQYF
j_gene: TRBJ2-5
d_gene: TRBD2
v_gene: TRBV7-9
abundance: few

CDR3nt: TGTGCCAGCAGTCCACACAGGGGAGGCACAGATACGCAGTATTTT
CDR3aa: CASSPHRGGTDTQYF
j_gene: TRBJ2-3
d_gene: TRBD1
v_gene: TRBV28
abundance: -